The clone carrying this T cell receptor (beta chain) was counted once. Only in-frame clones appear in the TCRdb table, and some are missing; sequencing was by immunoSEQ multiplex PCR. The table includes some 270,000 clones, 80% to 85% detected once. This specimen belongs to a study of blood T cell repertoires in COVID-19. Study summary: The study drew acute and convalescent COVID-19 samples from the United States, Italy and Spain. The cDNA or gDNA used as material had been derived from T cells, B-cell-depleted T cells, or PBMCs.

Input material: peripheral blood. This TCR was sampled from a woman aged 40 to 55 who had recovered from COVID-19.

CDR3 DNA sequence: TGTGCCAGCATGGGGGGCACTGAAGCTTTCTTT. Encoded protein: CASMGGTEAFF. V and J are TRBV28 and TRBJ1-1, with a possible D match to TRBD1 (5 bases). The CDR3 covers 11 residues. The germline V gene encodes CDR1 MDHEN and CDR2 SYDVKM. V lost 7 bases and J lost 4, with 7 bases in between.